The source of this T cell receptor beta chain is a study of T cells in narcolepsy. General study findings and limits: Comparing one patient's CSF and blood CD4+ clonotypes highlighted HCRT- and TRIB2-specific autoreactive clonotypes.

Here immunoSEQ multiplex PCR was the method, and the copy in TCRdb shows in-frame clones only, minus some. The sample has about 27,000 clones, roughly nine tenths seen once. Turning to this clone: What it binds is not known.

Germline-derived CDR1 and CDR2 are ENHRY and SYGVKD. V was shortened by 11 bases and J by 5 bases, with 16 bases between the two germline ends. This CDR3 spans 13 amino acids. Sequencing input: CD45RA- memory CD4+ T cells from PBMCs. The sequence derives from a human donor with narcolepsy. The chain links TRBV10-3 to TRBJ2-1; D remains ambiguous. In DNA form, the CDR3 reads TGTGCCTCACGGCAGGACCGAAACAATGAGCAGTTCTTC. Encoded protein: CASRQDRNNEQFF.